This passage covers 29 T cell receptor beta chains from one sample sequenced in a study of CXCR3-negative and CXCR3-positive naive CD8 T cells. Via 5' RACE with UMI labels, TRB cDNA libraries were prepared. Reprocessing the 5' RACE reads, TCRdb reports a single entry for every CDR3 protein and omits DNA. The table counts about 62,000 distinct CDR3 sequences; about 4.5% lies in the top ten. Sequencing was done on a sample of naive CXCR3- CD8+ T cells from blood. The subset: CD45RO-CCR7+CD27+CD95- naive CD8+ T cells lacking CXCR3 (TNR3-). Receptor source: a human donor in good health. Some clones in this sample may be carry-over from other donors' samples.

The CDR3 is CASSLVSPYNEQFF. The chain combines TRBV12-3 or TRBV12-4 with TRBJ2-1. The CDR3 runs 14 residues.

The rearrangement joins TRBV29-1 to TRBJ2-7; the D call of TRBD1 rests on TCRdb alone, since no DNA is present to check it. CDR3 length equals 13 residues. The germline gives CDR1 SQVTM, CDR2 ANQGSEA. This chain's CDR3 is CSVEVGTGYEQYF.

CDR3 in amino acids: CASSKQENTEAFF. The rearrangement links TRBV6-4 to TRBJ1-1; absent DNA, TCRdb's TRBD1 call cannot be checked. CDR1 and CDR2 (germline): MRHNA, SNTAGT. The CDR3 length is 13 residues.

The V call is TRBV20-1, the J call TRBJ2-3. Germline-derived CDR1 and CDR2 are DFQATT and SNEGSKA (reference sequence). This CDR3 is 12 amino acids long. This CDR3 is CSAWDYTDTQYF.

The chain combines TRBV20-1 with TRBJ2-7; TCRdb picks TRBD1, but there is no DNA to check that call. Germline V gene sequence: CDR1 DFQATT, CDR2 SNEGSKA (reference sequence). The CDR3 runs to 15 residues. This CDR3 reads CSARKPTENSYEQYF.

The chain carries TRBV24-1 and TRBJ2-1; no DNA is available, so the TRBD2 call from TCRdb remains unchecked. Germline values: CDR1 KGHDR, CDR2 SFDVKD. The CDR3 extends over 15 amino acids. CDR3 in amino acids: CATSDQAGDLNEQFF.

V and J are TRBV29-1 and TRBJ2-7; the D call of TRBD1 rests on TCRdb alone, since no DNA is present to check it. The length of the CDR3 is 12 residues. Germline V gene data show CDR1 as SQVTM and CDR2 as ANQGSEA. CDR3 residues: CSVENRFYEQYF.

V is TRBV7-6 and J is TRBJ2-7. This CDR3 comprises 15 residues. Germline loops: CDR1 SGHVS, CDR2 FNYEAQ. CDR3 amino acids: CASSPDGPGAYEQYF.

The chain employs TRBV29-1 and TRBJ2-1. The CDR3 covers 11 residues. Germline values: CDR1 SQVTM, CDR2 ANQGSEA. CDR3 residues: CSVWLADEQFF.

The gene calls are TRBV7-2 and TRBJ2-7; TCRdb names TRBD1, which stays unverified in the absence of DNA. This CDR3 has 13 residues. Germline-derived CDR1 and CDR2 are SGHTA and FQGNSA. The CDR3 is CASSPGGIYEQYF.

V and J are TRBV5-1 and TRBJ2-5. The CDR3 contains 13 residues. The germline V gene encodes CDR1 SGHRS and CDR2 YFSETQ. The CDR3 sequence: CASSGVLEETQYF.

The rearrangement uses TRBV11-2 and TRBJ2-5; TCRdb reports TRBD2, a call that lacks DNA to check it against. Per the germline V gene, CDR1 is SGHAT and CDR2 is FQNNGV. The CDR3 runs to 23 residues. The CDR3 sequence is CASSTTKTGLAGGQTRVQETQYF.

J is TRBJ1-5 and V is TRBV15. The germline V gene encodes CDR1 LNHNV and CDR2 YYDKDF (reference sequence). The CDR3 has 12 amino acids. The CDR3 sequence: CATSRENQPQHF.

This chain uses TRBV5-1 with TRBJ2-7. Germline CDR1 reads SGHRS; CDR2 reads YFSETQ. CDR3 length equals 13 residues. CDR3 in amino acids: CASSPSLPYEQYF.

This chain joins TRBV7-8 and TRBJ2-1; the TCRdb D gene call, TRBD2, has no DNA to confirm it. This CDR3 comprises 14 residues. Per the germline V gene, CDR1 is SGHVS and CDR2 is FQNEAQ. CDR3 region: CASRGSGAYNEQFF.

This chain's CDR3 is CAGDRDVSNQPQHF. This chain uses TRBV28 with TRBJ1-5; TCRdb returns TRBD1, unconfirmable since there is no DNA. CDR1 is MDHEN, CDR2 SYDVKM, per germline. This CDR3 comprises 14 residues.

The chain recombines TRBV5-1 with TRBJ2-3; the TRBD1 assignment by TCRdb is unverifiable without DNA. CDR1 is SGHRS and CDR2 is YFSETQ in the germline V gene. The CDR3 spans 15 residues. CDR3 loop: CASREAGAGTDTQYF.

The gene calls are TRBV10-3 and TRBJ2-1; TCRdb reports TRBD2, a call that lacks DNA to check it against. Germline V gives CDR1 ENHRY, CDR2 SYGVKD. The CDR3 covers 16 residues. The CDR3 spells CAISGTSGRSYNEQFF.

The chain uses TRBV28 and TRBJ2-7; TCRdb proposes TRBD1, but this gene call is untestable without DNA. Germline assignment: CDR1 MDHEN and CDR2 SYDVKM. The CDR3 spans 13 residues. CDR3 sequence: CATSGTGYYEQYF.

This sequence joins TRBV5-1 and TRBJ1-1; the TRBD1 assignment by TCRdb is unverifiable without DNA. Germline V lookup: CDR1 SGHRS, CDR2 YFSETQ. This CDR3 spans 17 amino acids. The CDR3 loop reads CASSGRDREGTSIEAFF.

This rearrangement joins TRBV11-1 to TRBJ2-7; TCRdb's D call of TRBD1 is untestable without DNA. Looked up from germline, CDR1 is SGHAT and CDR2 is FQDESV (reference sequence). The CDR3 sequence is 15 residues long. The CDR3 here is CASSLYGTTLYEQYF.

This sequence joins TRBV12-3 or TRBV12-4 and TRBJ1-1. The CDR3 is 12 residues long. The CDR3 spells CASSLGSVEAFF.

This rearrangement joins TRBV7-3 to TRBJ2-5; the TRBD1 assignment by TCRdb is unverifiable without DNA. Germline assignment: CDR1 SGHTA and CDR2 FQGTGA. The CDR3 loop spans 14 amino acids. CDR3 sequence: CASSPLPSTGPQYF.

CDR3 protein: CASSWNSNQPQHF. The rearrangement joins TRBV27 to TRBJ1-5. Germline V gene sequence: CDR1 MNHEY, CDR2 SMNVEV (reference sequence). The CDR3 length is 13 residues.

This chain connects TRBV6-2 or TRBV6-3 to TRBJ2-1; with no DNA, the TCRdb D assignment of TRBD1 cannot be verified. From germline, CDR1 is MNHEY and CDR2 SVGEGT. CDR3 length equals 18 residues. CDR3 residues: CASSYSNLEATLYNEQFF.

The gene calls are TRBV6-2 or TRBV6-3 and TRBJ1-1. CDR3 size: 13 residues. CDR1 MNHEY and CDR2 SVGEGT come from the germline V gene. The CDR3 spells CASSLGFVTEAFF.

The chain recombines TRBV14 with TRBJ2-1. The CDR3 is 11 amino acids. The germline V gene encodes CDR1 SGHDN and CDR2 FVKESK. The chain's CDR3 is CASSRDNEQFF.

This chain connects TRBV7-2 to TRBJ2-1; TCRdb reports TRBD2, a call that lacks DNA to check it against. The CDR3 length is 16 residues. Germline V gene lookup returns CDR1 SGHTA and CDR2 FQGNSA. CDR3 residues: CASSGGEWSSYNEQFF.

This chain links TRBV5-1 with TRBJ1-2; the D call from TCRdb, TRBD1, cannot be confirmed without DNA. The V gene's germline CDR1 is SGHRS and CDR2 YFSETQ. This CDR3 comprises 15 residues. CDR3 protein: CASSPRTGDNYGYTF.